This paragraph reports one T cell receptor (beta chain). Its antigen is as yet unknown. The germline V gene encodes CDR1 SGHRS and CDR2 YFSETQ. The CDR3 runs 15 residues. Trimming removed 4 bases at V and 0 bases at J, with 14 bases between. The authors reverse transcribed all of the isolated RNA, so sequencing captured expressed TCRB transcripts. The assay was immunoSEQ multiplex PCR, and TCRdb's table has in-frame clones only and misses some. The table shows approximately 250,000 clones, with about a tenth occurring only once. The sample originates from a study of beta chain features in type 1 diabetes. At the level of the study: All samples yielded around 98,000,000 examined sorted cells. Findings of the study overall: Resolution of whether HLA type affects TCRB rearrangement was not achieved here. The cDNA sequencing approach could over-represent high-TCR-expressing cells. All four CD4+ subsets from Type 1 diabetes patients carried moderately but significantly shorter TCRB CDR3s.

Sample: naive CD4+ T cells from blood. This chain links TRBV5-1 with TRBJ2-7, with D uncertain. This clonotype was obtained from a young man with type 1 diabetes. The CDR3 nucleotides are TGCGCCAGCAGCCGGCGGCAGCTGAACTCCTACGAGCAGTACTTC. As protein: CASSRRQLNSYEQYF.